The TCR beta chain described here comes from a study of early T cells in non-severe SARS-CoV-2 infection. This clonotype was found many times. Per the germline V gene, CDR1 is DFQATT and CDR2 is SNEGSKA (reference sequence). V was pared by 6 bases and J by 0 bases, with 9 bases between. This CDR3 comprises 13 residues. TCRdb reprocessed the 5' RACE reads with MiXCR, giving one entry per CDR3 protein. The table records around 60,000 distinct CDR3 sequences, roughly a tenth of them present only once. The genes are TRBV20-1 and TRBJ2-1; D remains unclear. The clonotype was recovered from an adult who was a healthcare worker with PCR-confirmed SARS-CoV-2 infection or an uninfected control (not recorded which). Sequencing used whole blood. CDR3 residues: CSAELDSYNEQFF. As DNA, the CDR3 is TGCAGTGCCGAGTTAGACTCCTACAATGAGCAGTTCTTC.